The next 2 T cell receptor beta chains were all read from a single sample in a study of blood T cell repertoires in COVID-19. Assay: immunoSEQ multiplex PCR; the TCRdb copy retains only in-frame clones and omits some. The table records 300,000 to 350,000 clones, 90% to 95% of them present only once. Sequenced material: PBMCs or T cells enriched from blood (not recorded which). The receptors stem from a woman in her thirties who had been exposed to COVID-19.

The V and J genes are TRBV5-1 and TRBJ2-5, with D hard to call. The CDR3 consists of 16 residues. The V gene's germline CDR1 is SGHRS and CDR2 YFSETQ. V lost 0 bases, J lost 5 bases, and 17 bases lay in between. In nucleotides, the CDR3 is TGCGCCAGCAGCTTGGGGCCCGGATCCGAGGCGGAGACCCAGTACTTC. Protein: CASSLGPGSEAETQYF.

V is TRBV24-1 and J is TRBJ2-1; 8 bases fit TRBD1. This CDR3 is built from 17 residues. Trimming took 3 bases from V and 7 from J; bases not matched to a gene: 13. Germline V gene sequence: CDR1 KGHDR, CDR2 SFDVKD. CDR3 residues: CATSDPRAGGVRNEQFF. The CDR3 region has the DNA TGTGCCACCAGTGATCCCCGGGCAGGGGGCGTACGAAATGAGCAGTTCTTC.